The rows below give T cell receptor beta chains drawn from one sample of a study of sequential checkpoint blockade in melanoma. This table comes from immunoSEQ multiplex PCR, and its TCRdb copy is limited to in-frame clones, with some not included. The table records about 22,000 clones, about two thirds of them present only once. The sample consisted of CD8+ T cells sorted from blood (inferred from file names), taken from a patient given nivolumab and ipilimumab in sequence. These receptors came from a human donor with melanoma. The CDR3 runs from the conserved cysteine through the conserved F or W. The D gene is left open where the match is weak. Not every row has a clone size; where given, it reads once, few, many or a size class.

TRBJ2-1	TRBV11-2	TRBD2	NA	CASTAGEQFF	TGTGCCAGCACAGCGGGAGAGCAGTTCTTC
TRBJ1-1	TRBV11-3	NA	NA	CASSPPDRPEAFF	TGTGCCAGCAGCCCGCCTGACAGGCCTGAAGCTTTCTTT
TRBJ2-3	TRBV4-3	NA	NA	CASSQVFADTQYF	TGCGCCAGCAGCCAAGTGTTTGCGGATACGCAGTATTTT
TRBJ2-1	TRBV7-2	NA	once	CASSLERNNEQFF	TGTGCCAGCAGCTTAGAGCGCAACAATGAGCAGTTCTTC
TRBJ2-1	TRBV9	NA	NA	CASSVDWVEGYNEQFF	TGTGCCAGCAGCGTAGATTGGGTGGAGGGGTACAATGAGCAGTTCTTC
TRBJ2-1	TRBV12-5	NA	NA	CASGLYSGQPDNEQFF	TGTGCTAGTGGTTTGTACAGTGGACAGCCAGACAATGAGCAGTTCTTC
TRBJ2-3	TRBV7-8	TRBD1	NA	CASRDRGHRDTQYF	TGTGCCAGCAGAGACAGGGGGCATAGAGATACGCAGTATTTT
TRBJ2-2	TRBV9	TRBD1	few	CASSAGDTGVLFF	TGTGCCAGCAGCGCTGGGGATACAGGGGTTTTGTTTTTT
TRBJ2-7	TRBV7-9	NA	once	CASSAAASSYEQYF	TGTGCCAGCAGCGCCGCAGCGAGCTCCTACGAGCAGTACTTC
TRBJ2-3	TRBV9	TRBD1	NA	CASSPGQGAADTQYF	TGTGCCAGCAGCCCCGGACAGGGGGCCGCAGATACGCAGTATTTT
TRBJ2-3	TRBV5-4	NA	NA	CASSQFGDTDTQYF	TGTGCCAGCAGCCAATTCGGGGACACAGATACGCAGTATTTT
TRBJ1-5	TRBV6-1	NA	NA	CASSEAPGNPPQHF	TGTGCCAGCAGTGAAGCGCCCGGGAACCCTCCCCAGCATTTT
TRBJ1-4	TRBV9	NA	few	CASSADSATNEKLFF	TGTGCCAGCAGCGCAGACAGCGCAACTAATGAAAAACTGTTTTTT
TRBJ1-2	TRBV4-2	TRBD1	few	CASSLPKMTGSYGYTF	TGTGCCAGCAGCTTGCCCAAAATGACAGGGTCATATGGCTACACCTTC
TRBJ2-5	TRBV5-5	TRBD1	few	CASSWTGQETQYF	TGTGCCAGCAGCTGGACAGGACAAGAGACCCAGTACTTC
TRBJ1-5	TRBV29-1	NA	NA	CSAMGGLGQPQHF	TGCAGCGCCATGGGAGGGTTGGGTCAGCCCCAGCATTTT
TRBJ1-6	TRBV6-1	TRBD1	NA	CASSDRGRQSPLHF	TGTGCCAGCAGTGACAGGGGGCGGCAATCACCCCTCCACTTT
TRBJ1-5	TRBV19	NA	NA	CASRWGELSNQPQHF	TGTGCCAGTAGGTGGGGGGAATTGAGCAATCAGCCCCAGCATTTT
TRBJ2-7	TRBV19	TRBD1	NA	CASTPGQGAYEQYF	TGTGCCAGTACCCCGGGACAGGGGGCCTACGAGCAGTACTTC
TRBJ1-1	TRBV27	NA	NA	CASSLARWGGTEAFF	TGTGCCAGCAGCTTGGCCCGTTGGGGAGGCACTGAAGCTTTCTTT
TRBJ2-3	TRBV27	TRBD2	NA	CASSLRLAGETDTQYF	TGTGCCAGCAGTTTACGACTAGCGGGGGAAACAGATACGCAGTATTTT
TRBJ1-6	TRBV27	TRBD1	NA	CASSLTGGLSYNSPLHF	TGTGCCAGCAGTTTAACAGGGGGCCTCTCCTATAATTCACCCCTCCACTTT
TRBJ1-4	TRBV7-7	NA	NA	CASSYYRPAEKLFF	TGTGCCAGCAGCTACTATCGGCCAGCCGAAAAACTGTTTTTT
TRBJ2-1	TRBV7-9	NA	medium-sized	CASSLRGSNEQFF	TGTGCCAGCAGCTTAAGAGGGTCCAATGAGCAGTTCTTC
TRBJ1-2	TRBV11-2	NA	NA	CASSPAGGDGYTF	TGTGCCAGCAGCCCTGCGGGGGGAGATGGCTACACCTTC
TRBJ1-1	TRBV15	TRBD1	NA	CATSTTRGRVTEAFF	TGTGCCACCAGCACGACCAGGGGGCGCGTCACTGAAGCTTTCTTT
TRBJ2-7	TRBV7-8	NA	NA	CASSAQGGYEQYF	TGTGCCAGCAGCGCACAGGGCGGCTACGAGCAGTACTTC
TRBJ1-2	TRBV7-3	NA	NA	CASSLSGALYGYTF	TGTGCCAGCAGCTTAAGCGGGGCCCTCTATGGCTACACCTTC
TRBJ1-5	TRBV7-8	NA	NA	CASSLGQANNQPQHF	TGTGCCAGCAGCTTAGGACAGGCGAACAATCAGCCCCAGCATTTT
TRBJ2-1	TRBV11-2	NA	NA	CASSLAPGYEQFF	TGTGCCAGCAGCTTAGCCCCGGGGTATGAGCAGTTCTTC
TRBJ2-6	TRBV1	NA	NA	CTSSDNSLSQSRANVLTF	TGCACCAGCAGTGACAATAGTTTGTCACAAAGTCGGGCCAACGTCCTGACTTTC
TRBJ2-1	TRBV7-2	TRBD2	NA	CASSPPGGGNNEQFF	TGTGCCAGCAGCCCCCCGGGCGGGGGGAACAATGAGCAGTTCTTC
TRBJ2-1	TRBV27	TRBD2	NA	CASSWWGGNEQFF	TGTGCCAGCAGTTGGTGGGGGGGTAATGAGCAGTTCTTC
TRBJ2-5	TRBV6-5	TRBD1	once	CASSATGGETQYF	TGTGCCAGCAGTGCGACAGGGGGAGAGACCCAGTACTTC
TRBJ1-3	TRBV19	NA	NA	CASSWTYGNTIYF	TGTGCCAGTAGTTGGACATACGGAAACACCATATATTTT
TRBJ1-2	TRBV4-1	NA	NA	CASSQGIRADYGYTF	TGCGCCAGCAGCCAAGGCATCAGGGCTGACTATGGCTACACCTTC
TRBJ1-2	TRBV7-9	NA	NA	CASSSNRGANYGYTF	TGTGCCAGCAGCTCCAACCGGGGAGCTAACTATGGCTACACCTTC
TRBJ2-7	TRBV5-6	NA	NA	CASSWGRGHEQYF	TGTGCCAGCAGCTGGGGCAGAGGCCACGAGCAGTACTTC
TRBJ2-3	TRBV27	TRBD2	NA	CASSQERGGGASDTQYF	TGTGCCAGCAGCCAAGAGAGGGGCGGGGGGGCCTCAGATACGCAGTATTTT
TRBJ1-1	TRBV10-2	TRBD1	NA	CASSTDGTAEAFF	TGCGCCAGCAGTACCGACGGGACAGCCGAAGCTTTCTTT
TRBJ1-2	TRBV5-1	NA	NA	CASSLDRAGYTF	TGCGCCAGCAGCTTGGACAGGGCTGGCTACACCTTC
TRBJ2-5	TRBV9	NA	NA	CASSAGGGGLGTQYF	TGTGCCAGCAGCGCGGGGGGTGGGGGGCTTGGGACCCAGTACTTC
TRBJ2-7	TRBV29-1	TRBD2	NA	CSVSGGRTYEQYF	TGCAGCGTAAGCGGGGGGCGAACCTACGAGCAGTACTTC
TRBJ2-7	TRBV9	NA	NA	CASSQEQGYEQYF	TGTGCCAGCAGCCAAGAACAGGGCTACGAGCAGTACTTC
TRBJ1-1	TRBV5-6	TRBD1	NA	CASSLYYGGQGMGDTEAFF	TGTGCCAGCAGCTTGTATTATGGAGGACAGGGGATGGGGGACACTGAAGCTTTCTTT
TRBJ2-7	TRBV13	NA	once	CASSLRGEQYF	TGTGCCAGCAGCTTACGCGGCGAGCAGTACTTC
TRBJ2-5	TRBV2	TRBD1	NA	CASTSVDRAGTQYF	TGTGCCAGCACTAGTGTTGACAGGGCAGGGACCCAGTACTTC
TRBJ2-1	TRBV6-1	TRBD1	NA	CASGQGSNEQFF	TGTGCCAGCGGACAGGGAAGCAATGAGCAGTTCTTC
TRBJ2-7	TRBV5-1	TRBD1	NA	CASGQDNSYEQYF	TGCGCCAGCGGACAGGATAACTCCTACGAGCAGTACTTC
TRBJ1-6	TRBV4-1	NA	NA	CASSQTVIGFGSPLHF	TGTGCCAGCAGCCAGACTGTAATAGGCTTTGGGTCACCCCTCCACTTT
TRBJ2-7	TRBV6-5	NA	NA	CASSYSRDGYYEQYF	TGTGCCAGCAGTTACTCGCGGGACGGCTACTACGAGCAGTACTTC
TRBJ1-2	TRBV6-1	NA	NA	CASSEGRGTGF	TGTGCCAGCAGTGAAGGCAGGGGTACTGGGTTC
TRBJ2-4	TRBV19	NA	NA	CASSIEFPGVIQYF	TGTGCCAGTAGTATTGAATTTCCGGGGGTCATTCAGTACTTC